Sequencing of this T cell receptor beta chain was carried out in a study of radiotherapy plus CTLA-4 blockade in lung cancer. General study points: Some TCR clones had been derived from tumors. These clones expanded in peripheral blood after radiotherapy plus ipilimumab.

To note about this clone: Antigen: not known.

This CDR3 comprises 14 residues. Germline V lookup: CDR1 SGHRS, CDR2 YFSETQ. V gave up 2 bases and J gave up 5 bases; unmatched junction bases: 5. Using immunoSEQ multiplex PCR, the repertoire was profiled, and TCRdb retains in-frame clones only, with some absent. The table shows about 110,000 clones, with about 80% occurring only once. The starting material was peripheral blood, obtained from a patient treated with radiotherapy plus ipilimumab. This clonotype was obtained from a human donor with non-small cell lung cancer that progressed on radiotherapy plus ipilimumab. Some clones in this sample may be carry-over from other donors' samples. This chain links TRBV5-1 with TRBJ2-7; 9 bases align to TRBD2. The chain's CDR3 is CASSLKLAGHEQYF. The CDR3 nucleotides are TGCGCCAGCAGCTTAAAACTAGCGGGCCACGAGCAGTACTTC.